This T cell receptor (beta chain) emerged from a study of blood T cell repertoires in COVID-19 (TCRdb year 2020). For context, the study as a whole: Samples from collaborators originated in the United States, Italy and Spain and spanned both the acute and convalescent phases of COVID-19. Where available, HLA class I and class II types were obtained from metadata supplied by the sample provider rather than from assay-based typing. A de-identified subject ID, COVID-19 status, age in years and sex were almost always included in the sample metadata. The prospective study material was composed of cDNA or gDNA derived from T cells, B-cell-depleted T cells, or PBMCs. A freely available public database, intended as a resource for researchers studying the immune response to SARS-CoV-2, is where the repertoires were released. The samples were drawn from two sources: the first 160 participants of the ongoing ImmuneRACE study, and approximately 1,300 subjects contributed by 6 global collaborators. Subjects who had been exposed to COVID-19, were actively infected with it, or had recovered from it provided the deeply sampled blood TCRbeta repertoires that made up the dataset. Summary of the overall study and its limitations: Clinical and demographic metadata were provided uncurated, with the amount varying by source and participant.

Samples from volunteer blood donors who had recovered from COVID-19 were contributed by a second Seattle source. The collaborating institutions used their own protocols to collect whole blood in K2EDTA tubes. For TCRbeta analysis, collaborator samples were shipped as frozen whole blood, as isolated PBMCs, or as DNA extracted from either sample type. As regards this clone: Its specific antigen is unknown. No base quality values were provided; no much bigger clone lies one nucleotide off.

TCRbeta CDR3 regions were amplified from genomic DNA by means of the immunoSEQ Assay, a bias-controlled multiplex PCR. The authors processed their data as follows. The number of nucleated cells in each sample was estimated by amplification of reference gene primers within the assay. To quantify the absolute abundance of each unique TCRbeta CDR3 rearrangement, sequence reads were collapsed and filtered. For each sample, productive Simpson clonality was calculated as the square root of Simpson's diversity index over productive rearrangements. The source is immuneACCESS, and TCRdb retained only in-frame sequences with V and J called. Part of the clones is not carried over; for the studies checked, unresolved V genes explain less than half of this, and the remainder is unexplained. Clone size and V and J calls were adopted from that table, with D and trimming inferred from the DNA. In all, the sample holds around 320,000 clones, and approximately 90% of those were seen once. 5.5% to 7% of the sample belongs to the ten largest clones.

The TCR was taken from a woman aged 25 to 39 who had recovered from COVID-19. The source material was peripheral blood.

In nucleotides, the sequence is TGTGCCAGCAGTGAACTAGCGGATAGCACAGATACGCAGTATTTT. Its product reads: CASSELADSTDTQYF. The chain links TRBV6-1 with TRBJ2-3, with 7 central nucleotides matching TRBD2. The germline V gene supplies CDR1 MNHNS and CDR2 SASEGT. Germline trimming: 2 bases from V, 0 bases from J; junction bases outside gene matches: 2. The CDR3 contains 15 residues, cysteine and phenylalanine counted. The CDR3 DNA has 45 bases and is translated from base 1.